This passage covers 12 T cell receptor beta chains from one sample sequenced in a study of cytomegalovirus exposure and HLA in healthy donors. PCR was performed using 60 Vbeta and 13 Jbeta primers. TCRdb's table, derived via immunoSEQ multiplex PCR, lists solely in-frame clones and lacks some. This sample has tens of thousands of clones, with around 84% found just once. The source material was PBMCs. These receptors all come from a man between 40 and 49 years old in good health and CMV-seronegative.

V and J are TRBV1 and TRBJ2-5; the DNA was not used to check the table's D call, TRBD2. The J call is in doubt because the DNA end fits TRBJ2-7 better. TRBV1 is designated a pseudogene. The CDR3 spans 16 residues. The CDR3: CTSSQDEATDSYEQYF. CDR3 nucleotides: TGCACCAGCAGCCAAGATGAGGCCACCGACTCCTACGAGCAGTACTTC.

The CDR3: CASSLVTGPNTEAFF. The CDR3 DNA sequence: TGCGCCAGCAGCTTGGTTACAGGGCCGAACACTGAAGCTTTCTTT. The genes are TRBV5-1 and TRBJ1-1, with a possible D match to TRBD1 (6 bases). The germline V gene encodes CDR1 SGHRS and CDR2 YFSETQ. This CDR3 has 15 residues. V gave up 0 bases and J gave up 1 base, with 10 bases separating them.

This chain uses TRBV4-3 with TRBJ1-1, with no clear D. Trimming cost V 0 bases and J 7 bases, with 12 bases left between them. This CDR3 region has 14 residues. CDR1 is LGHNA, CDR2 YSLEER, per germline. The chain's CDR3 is CASSQDLRIFEAFF. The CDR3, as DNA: TGCGCCAGCAGCCAAGATCTAAGAATATTTGAAGCTTTCTTT.

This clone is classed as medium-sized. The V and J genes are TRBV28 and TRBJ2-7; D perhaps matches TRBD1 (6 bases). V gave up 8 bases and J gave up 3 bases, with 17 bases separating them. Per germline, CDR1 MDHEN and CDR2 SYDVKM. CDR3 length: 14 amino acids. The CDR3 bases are TGTGCCAGCCGGGACATCCTTACTGGCTACGAGCAGTACTTC. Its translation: CASRDILTGYEQYF. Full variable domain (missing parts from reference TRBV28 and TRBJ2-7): DVKVTQSSRYLVKRTGEKVFLECVQDMDHENMFWYRQDPGLGLRLIYFSYDVKMKEKGDIPEGYSVSREKKERFSLILESASTNQTSMYLCASRDILTGYEQYFGPGTRLTVT.

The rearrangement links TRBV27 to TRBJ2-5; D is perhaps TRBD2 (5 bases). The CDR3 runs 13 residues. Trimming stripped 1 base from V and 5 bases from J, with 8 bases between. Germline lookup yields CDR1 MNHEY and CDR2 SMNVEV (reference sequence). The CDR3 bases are TGTGCCAGCAGTTTATATGGCGGGGAGACCCAGTACTTC. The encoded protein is CASSLYGGETQYF.

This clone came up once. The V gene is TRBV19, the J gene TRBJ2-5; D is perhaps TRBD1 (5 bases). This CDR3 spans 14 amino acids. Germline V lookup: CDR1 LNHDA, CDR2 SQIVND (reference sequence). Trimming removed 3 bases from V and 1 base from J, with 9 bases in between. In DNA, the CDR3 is TGTGCCAGTAGTATCACAGGCGTCCAAGAGACCCAGTACTTC. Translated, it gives CASSITGVQETQYF.

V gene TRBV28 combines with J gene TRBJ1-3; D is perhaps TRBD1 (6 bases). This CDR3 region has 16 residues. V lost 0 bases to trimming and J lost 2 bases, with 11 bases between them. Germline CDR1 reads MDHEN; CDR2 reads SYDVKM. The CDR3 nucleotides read TGTGCCAGCAGTTTATGGACAGGAGGCACTGGAAACACCATATATTTT. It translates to CASSLWTGGTGNTIYF.

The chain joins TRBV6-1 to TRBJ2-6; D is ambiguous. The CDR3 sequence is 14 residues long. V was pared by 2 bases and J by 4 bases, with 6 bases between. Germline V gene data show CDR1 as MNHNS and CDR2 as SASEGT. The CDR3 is CASSESSGANVLTF. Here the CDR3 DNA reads TGTGCCAGCAGTGAATCATCCGGGGCCAACGTCCTGACTTTC.

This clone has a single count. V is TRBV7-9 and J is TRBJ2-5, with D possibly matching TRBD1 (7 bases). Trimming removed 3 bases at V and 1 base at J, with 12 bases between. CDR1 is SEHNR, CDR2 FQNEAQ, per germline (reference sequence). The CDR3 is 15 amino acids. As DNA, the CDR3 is TGTGCCAGCAGCTTGGCAGGGGGACTCCAAGAGACCCAGTACTTC. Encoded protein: CASSLAGGLQETQYF.

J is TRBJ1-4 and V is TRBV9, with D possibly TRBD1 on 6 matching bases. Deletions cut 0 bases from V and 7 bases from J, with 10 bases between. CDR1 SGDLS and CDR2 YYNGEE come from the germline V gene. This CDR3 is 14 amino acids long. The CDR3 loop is CASSVVAGVEKLFF. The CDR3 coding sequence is TGTGCCAGCAGCGTAGTGGCAGGGGTTGAAAAACTGTTTTTT.

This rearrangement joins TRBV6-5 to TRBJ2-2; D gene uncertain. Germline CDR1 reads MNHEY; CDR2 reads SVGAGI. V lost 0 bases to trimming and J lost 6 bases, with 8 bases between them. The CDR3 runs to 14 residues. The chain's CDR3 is CASSYSRLSGELFF. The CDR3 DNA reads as TGTGCCAGCAGTTACTCGAGACTTTCCGGGGAGCTGTTTTTT.

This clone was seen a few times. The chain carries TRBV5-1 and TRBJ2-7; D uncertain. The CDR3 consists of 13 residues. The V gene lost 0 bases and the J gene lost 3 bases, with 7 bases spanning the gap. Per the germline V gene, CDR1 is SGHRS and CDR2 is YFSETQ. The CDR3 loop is CASSLGGIYEQYF. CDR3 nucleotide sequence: TGCGCCAGCAGCTTGGGAGGAATCTACGAGCAGTACTTC.